This record looks at one TCR beta chain sequence and its context. Its target is not known. cDNA molecules, individually, were tagged with unique molecular identifiers. One entry per CDR3 protein results from TCRdb running MiXCR on the 5' RACE reads. The sample carries 66,000 or so distinct CDR3 sequences, roughly 13% recorded once. These data come from a study of early T cells in non-severe SARS-CoV-2 infection. Whole-study results and caveats: Private and CD4 specificities were missed by VDJdb matching, skewed to anti-spike CD8.

Source material: whole blood. This TCR was sampled from an adult who was a healthcare worker with PCR-confirmed SARS-CoV-2 infection or an uninfected control (not recorded which).

The CDR3 DNA sequence: TGCGCCAGCAGTGACGAGGGAGGCCCCTCACGCAATGAGCAGTTCTTC. Its protein is CASSDEGGPSRNEQFF. This chain connects TRBV10-2 to TRBJ2-1, with a possible D match to TRBD2 (6 bases). V shed 3 bases and J shed 6 bases, with 18 bases lying between them. Germline V lookup: CDR1 WSHSY, CDR2 SAAADI. CDR3 size: 16 residues.